The next 32 T cell receptor beta chains were all read from a single sample in a study of blood T cell repertoires in COVID-19. The method was immunoSEQ multiplex PCR; TCRdb's version includes in-frame clones alone and lacks a portion of them. The sample consists of roughly 70,000 clones, over 75% of them appearing once. The specimen sequenced was peripheral blood. These receptors originate from a man in his fifties or sixties with active COVID-19.

The rearrangement links TRBV4-2 to TRBJ2-3; 10 bases fit TRBD2. The CDR3 spans 16 residues. The ends lost 1 base at V and 3 bases at J; junction bases unmatched: 4. Per the germline V gene, CDR1 is LGHNA and CDR2 is YNFKEQ. CDR3 sequence reads: CASSQGSSGRTDTQYF. In nucleotides, the CDR3 is TGTGCCAGCAGCCAAGGTAGTAGCGGGAGGACAGATACGCAGTATTTT.

The chain links TRBV4-2 to TRBJ1-3; 8 nucleotides agree with TRBD1. V was clipped by 4 bases and J by 2 bases; unmatched bases: 16. CDR1 is LGHNA, CDR2 YNFKEQ, per germline. This CDR3 is built from 19 residues. The CDR3 bases are TGTGCCAGCAGCCCTACGGGACAGGCCCATGCCGTCACTGGAAACACCATATATTTT. Amino acid sequence: CASSPTGQAHAVTGNTIYF.

The V call is TRBV10-2, the J call TRBJ1-1, with TRBD1 as a possible D gene (6 bases). V gave up 6 bases and J gave up 1 base, with 24 bases separating them. Germline CDR1 and CDR2: WSHSY and SAAADI. The CDR3 is 18 amino acids. CDR3 loop: CASRVRWGRGSWNTEAFF. CDR3 DNA: TGCGCCAGCAGAGTGCGGTGGGGGCGCGGGTCTTGGAACACTGAAGCTTTCTTT.

V gene TRBV3-1 (or the pseudogene TRBV3-2) combines with J gene TRBJ2-3; 7 nucleotides line up with TRBD1. CDR1 is LGHDT and CDR2 is YNNKEL in the germline V gene (reference sequence). The length of the CDR3 is 15 residues. J lost 5 bases, V lost 4 bases, and 9 bases had no gene match. CDR3 region: CASSPRTGIQDTQYF. CDR3 nucleotide sequence: TGTGCCAGCAGCCCAAGGACAGGAATACAAGATACGCAGTATTTT.

As concerns this clone: A junction boundary mismatches the germline segment, possibly from a read error. V usage is TRBV6-2 or TRBV6-3 and J usage is TRBJ1-5, with unresolved D. Germline V gives CDR1 MNHEY, CDR2 SVGEGT. The CDR3 contains 13 residues. CDR3 region: CASSYYNLQTQHF. As DNA, the CDR3 is TGTGCCAGCAGTTACTACAATCTTCAGACCCAGCATTTT.

This chain joins TRBV19 and TRBJ2-5, with 9 bases that match TRBD2. The CDR3 contains 15 residues. The ends lost 4 bases at V and 6 bases at J; junction bases unmatched: 9. Germline V gene data show CDR1 as LNHDA and CDR2 as SQIVND (reference sequence). This CDR3 is CASSSVREGRKTQYF. CDR3 DNA sequence: TGTGCCAGTAGTAGTGTGCGGGAGGGCCGAAAGACCCAGTACTTC.

V is TRBV11-3 and J is TRBJ2-5; 12 bases are shared with TRBD2. This CDR3 comprises 15 residues. Germline V gene data show CDR1 as SGHNT and CDR2 as YENEEA. The junction had 3 bases not matched to a gene; V was cut back by 5 bases and J by 2 bases. CDR3 sequence: CASSAGTSGQETQYF. The CDR3 region has the DNA TGTGCCAGCAGCGCCGGGACTAGCGGGCAAGAGACCCAGTACTTC.

A single count supports this clone. This chain links TRBV3-1 (or the pseudogene TRBV3-2) with TRBJ1-1; tentative D call: TRBD1 (6 bases). This CDR3 region has 14 residues. Germline V gene lookup returns CDR1 LGHDT and CDR2 YNNKEL (reference sequence). With 5 bases removed from V and 0 bases from J, the gap between germline ends came to 10 bases. CDR3 region: CASSEGTLNTEAFF. The DNA for the CDR3 is TGTGCCAGCAGCGAGGGGACACTGAACACTGAAGCTTTCTTT.

Within the sample, this clone is medium-sized (0.01 to 0.1%). Other nucleotide sequences from this sample produce the same CDR3. The chain links TRBV7-9 to TRBJ2-7, with TRBD2 identical over 8 bases. V gave up 5 bases and J gave up 3 bases; unmatched junction bases: 3. The CDR3 has 13 residues. CDR1 is SEHNR and CDR2 is FQNEAQ in the germline V gene (reference sequence). CDR3 amino acids: CASSPGTSYEQYF. In DNA, the CDR3 is TGTGCCAGCAGCCCCGGGACTAGCTACGAGCAGTACTTC.

This chain links TRBV7-9 with TRBJ2-1; 13 nucleotides align to TRBD2. There are 15 residues in the CDR3. The germline V gene has CDR1 SEHNR and CDR2 FQNEAQ (reference sequence). With V trimmed by 4 bases and J by 4 bases, 1 base remained unmatched. In DNA form, the CDR3 reads TGTGCCAGCAGCTCACTAGCGGGGGGGTACAATGAGCAGTTCTTC. Its translation is CASSSLAGGYNEQFF. Filled out from reference TRBV7-9 and TRBJ2-1, the complete variable domain reads DTGVSQNPRHKITKRGQNVTFRCDPISEHNRLYWYRQTLGQGPEFLTYFQNEAQLEKSRLLSDRFSAERPKGSFSTLEIQRTEQGDSAMYLCASSSLAGGYNEQFFGPGTRLTVL.

This clone appeared once. The CDR3 region is CATSRPGTDQETQYF. For the CDR3, the DNA is TGTGCCACCAGCCGCCCCGGGACAGATCAAGAGACCCAGTACTTC. The chain recombines TRBV15 with TRBJ2-5; 7 bases map to TRBD1. Trimming cost V 5 bases and J 2 bases; bases outside gene matches: 8. There are 15 residues in the CDR3. Germline CDR1 LNHNV, CDR2 YYDKDF (reference sequence).

The chain links TRBV2 to TRBJ1-1, with TRBD1 as a possible D gene (5 bases). The germline CDR1 and CDR2 sequences are SNHLY and FYNNEI. CDR3 length: 12 amino acids. V dropped 3 bases and J dropped 6 bases, with 8 bases sitting between them. Here the CDR3 DNA reads TGTGCCAGCAGTGAGCAAGGGGCTGAAGCTTTCTTT. The encoded protein is CASSEQGAEAFF.

This clone was seen only once. J is TRBJ2-7 and V is TRBV27, with a weak D call TRBD1 (5 bases). V was cut by 5 bases and J by 3 bases, with 20 bases left in between. This CDR3 comprises 16 residues. Germline V gene data show CDR1 as MNHEY and CDR2 as SMNVEV (reference sequence). CDR3 nucleotide sequence: TGTGCCAGCAGTCCAATCCAGGGTAGTTATGTCTACGAGCAGTACTTC. It yields the protein CASSPIQGSYVYEQYF.

This chain connects TRBV6-1 to TRBJ2-1; the D gene is possibly TRBD2 (6 bases). Germline lookup yields CDR1 MNHNS and CDR2 SASEGT. CDR3 length: 15 residues. The germline V and J ends were trimmed by 2 bases and 1 base, with 9 bases remaining between them. In DNA form, the CDR3 reads TGTGCCAGCAGTGAACTAGGGACTTCCTACAATGAGCAGTTCTTC. Translation: CASSELGTSYNEQFF.

This rearrangement joins TRBV9 to TRBJ2-3; TRBD2 matches at 14 bases. The CDR3 contains 18 residues. J was trimmed by 0 bases and V by 4 bases; bases with no gene match: 7. CDR1 SGDLS and CDR2 YYNGEE come from the germline V gene. CDR3 in amino acids: CASSRGLAGDTSTDTQYF. For the CDR3, the DNA is TGTGCCAGCAGCCGGGGACTAGCGGGAGACACGAGCACAGATACGCAGTATTTT.

The V call is TRBV6-5, the J call TRBJ2-1; a possible D gene is TRBD1 (6 bases). Trimming removed 7 bases at V and 7 bases at J, with 14 bases between. Germline CDR1 reads MNHEY; CDR2 reads SVGAGI. The CDR3 contains 13 residues. The CDR3 is CASKRGRGNEQFF. The CDR3 DNA reads as TGTGCCAGCAAAAGGGGGAGAGGTAATGAGCAGTTCTTC.

The rearrangement joins TRBV19 to TRBJ1-6; 8 bases are shared with TRBD1. The CDR3 totals 15 residues. CDR1 is LNHDA and CDR2 is SQIVND in the germline V gene (reference sequence). V lost 5 bases to trimming and J lost 5 bases; unmatched junction nucleotides: 5. The CDR3 region has the DNA TGTGCCAGTAGTCCGCAGGGACAGGATAATTCACCCCTCCACTTT. It is translated as CASSPQGQDNSPLHF. Full variable domain (missing parts from reference TRBV19 and TRBJ1-6): DGGITQSPKYLFRKEGQNVTLSCEQNLNHDAMYWYRQDPGQGLRLIYYSQIVNDFQKGDIAEGYSVSREKKESFPLTVTSAQKNPTAFYLCASSPQGQDNSPLHFGNGTRLTVT.

The chain recombines TRBV28 with TRBJ2-6; no clear D. The V and J ends lost 1 base and 0 bases respectively, with 10 bases between them. CDR1 is MDHEN, CDR2 SYDVKM, per germline. The CDR3 spans 17 residues. The CDR3 DNA reads as TGTGCCAGCAGTTTATTTCTCGGTTTCTCTGGGGCCAACGTCCTGACTTTC. It is translated as CASSLFLGFSGANVLTF.

This clone was counted between two and nine times. The rearrangement uses TRBV6-5 and TRBJ1-2, with D uncertain. The V and J ends lost 0 bases and 8 bases respectively, with 10 bases between them. The CDR3 is 13 amino acids. In germline, CDR1 is MNHEY, CDR2 SVGAGI. Here the CDR3 DNA reads TGTGCCAGCAGTTACTCGACAAATTTCGGCTACACCTTC. Encoded protein: CASSYSTNFGYTF.

The chain links TRBV20-1 to TRBJ1-1, with unresolved D. The CDR3 extends over 11 amino acids. Germline CDR1 reads DFQATT; CDR2 reads SNEGSKA (reference sequence). With 1 base removed from V and 6 bases from J, the gap between germline ends came to 6 bases. CDR3 loop: CSARGQAEAFF. The CDR3 DNA sequence: TGCAGTGCTAGAGGACAAGCTGAAGCTTTCTTT.

The rearrangement links TRBV7-2 to TRBJ2-3; 9 nucleotides line up with TRBD2. Trimming removed 2 bases from V and 0 bases from J; junction bases left unmatched: 6. The CDR3 extends over 17 amino acids. Germline values: CDR1 SGHTA, CDR2 FQGNSA. As DNA, the CDR3 is TGTGCCAGCAGCTTAAACGCGGGAGGGCTTAGCACAGATACGCAGTATTTT. Translated: CASSLNAGGLSTDTQYF.

J is TRBJ2-1 and V is TRBV18; D unresolved. Germline lookup yields CDR1 KGHSH and CDR2 LQKENI. Deletions cut 0 bases from V and 3 bases from J, with 6 bases between. CDR3 length equals 14 residues. DNA for the CDR3: TGTGCCAGCTCACCACCTGCACACTACAATGAGCAGTTCTTC. Amino acid sequence: CASSPPAHYNEQFF. The whole variable domain, remainder taken from reference TRBV18 and TRBJ2-1, is NAGVMQNPRHLVRRRGQEARLRCSPMKGHSHVYWYRQLPEEGLKFMVYLQKENIIDESGMPKERFSAEFPKEGPSILRIQQVVRGDSAAYFCASSPPAHYNEQFFGPGTRLTVL.

This clone has only one observation. V gene TRBV7-9 combines with J gene TRBJ1-1, with 9 bases that match TRBD1. Germline-derived CDR1 and CDR2 are SEHNR and FQNEAQ (reference sequence). The junction had 10 bases not matched to a gene; V was cut back by 1 base and J by 7 bases. The CDR3 runs 16 residues. The CDR3 DNA reads as TGTGCCAGCAGCTTAGGACGCCGTGGACAGGGGATTGAAGCTTTCTTT. This codes for CASSLGRRGQGIEAFF.

This CDR3 is CASSPGQDGEQYF. CDR3 nucleotides: TGTGCCAGCAGCCCGGGACAGGACGGCGAGCAGTACTTC. The chain carries TRBV12-3 or TRBV12-4 and TRBJ2-7, with 8 bases identical to TRBD1. J lost 6 bases, V lost 6 bases, and 7 bases had no gene match. This CDR3 is 13 amino acids long.

V usage is TRBV5-1 and J usage is TRBJ2-6; 10 positions match TRBD1. Germline trimming cut 3 bases from V and 3 bases from J; bases unmatched to any gene: 6. CDR3 length: 17 amino acids. Germline V gene data show CDR1 as SGHRS and CDR2 as YFSETQ. The CDR3 DNA follows: TGCGCCAGCAGCTCCGGACAGGGGGTCGGTGGGGCCAACGTCCTGACTTTC. It codes for CASSSGQGVGGANVLTF. Supplemented by reference TRBV5-1 and TRBJ2-6, the full variable domain reads KAGVTQTPRYLIKTRGQQVTLSCSPISGHRSVSWYQQTPGQGLQFLFEYFSETQRNKGNFPGRFSGRQFSNSRSEMNVSTLELGDSALYLCASSSGQGVGGANVLTFGAGSRLTVL.

This chain links TRBV3-1 (or the pseudogene TRBV3-2) with TRBJ2-7; TRBD1 is a possible D gene (5 bases). Trimming shortened V by 1 base and J by 9 bases, and 13 bases separated the two germline ends. The germline CDR1 and CDR2 sequences are LGHDT and YNNKEL (reference sequence). This CDR3 has 13 amino acids. The CDR3 nucleotides are TGTGCCAGCAGCCAAGGGGATCAGGGTAGGCAGTACTTC. Translated, it gives CASSQGDQGRQYF.

V gene TRBV21-1 combines with J gene TRBJ2-3; the D call of TRBD2 is as the table states it, not checked on the DNA. TRBV21-1 is a pseudogene locus. The CDR3 runs 19 residues. The CDR3 reads CASSKADFLAGAYTDTQYF. CDR3 coding DNA: TGTGCCAGCAGCAAAGCCGATTTTCTAGCGGGGGCCTACACAGATACGCAGTATTTT.

With regard to this clone: At the DNA level, this CDR3 is encoded by other sequences in the same sample as well. CDR3 region: CATSDPRDRTYEQYF. Written as DNA, the CDR3 is TGTGCCACCAGTGACCCCCGGGACAGGACCTACGAGCAGTACTTC. The V gene is TRBV24-1, the J gene TRBJ2-7, with 8 bases that match TRBD1. Germline V gives CDR1 KGHDR, CDR2 SFDVKD. The CDR3 extends over 15 amino acids. V was clipped by 4 bases and J by 2 bases; unmatched bases: 6.

This clone was detected only a few times. V is TRBV2 and J is TRBJ2-2; D may be TRBD1 (5 bases). V was cut by 9 bases and J by 4 bases, with 12 bases left in between. CDR1 and CDR2 from the germline V gene are SNHLY and FYNNEI. The CDR3 has 13 amino acids. CDR3 sequence: CARTRVSTGELFF. CDR3 in DNA: TGTGCCAGGACCAGGGTGAGCACCGGGGAGCTGTTTTTT.

Turning to this clone: Compared with germline, one end of the junction differs, possibly owing to a read error. The rearrangement joins TRBV18 to TRBJ2-7; D is unclear. The CDR3 covers 14 residues. Germline CDR1 KGHSH, CDR2 LQKENI. The CDR3 DNA reads as TGTGCCAGCTCACCCCTTATCTCCTCCGACGAGCAGTACTTC. Amino acid sequence: CASSPLISSDEQYF.

The chain links TRBV12-5 to TRBJ2-7, with 8 bases fitting TRBD2. This CDR3 comprises 17 residues. V was pared by 0 bases and J by 5 bases, with 12 bases of the junction left unmatched. The germline V gene has CDR1 LGHNT and CDR2 FRNRAP. CDR3 sequence (DNA): TGTGCTAGTGGTTTGGTACTTCTAGCGGGCGGATACCACGAGCAGTACTTC. The encoded protein is CASGLVLLAGGYHEQYF. The whole variable domain, remainder taken from reference TRBV12-5 and TRBJ2-7, is DARVTQTPRHKVTEMGQEVTMRCQPILGHNTVFWYRQTMMQGLELLAYFRNRAPLDDSGMPKDRFSAEMPDATLATLKIQPSEPRDSAVYFCASGLVLLAGGYHEQYFGPGTRLTVT.

The gene calls are TRBV5-4 and TRBJ2-1, with 7 bases fitting TRBD1. The length of the CDR3 is 14 residues. The junction had 6 bases not matched to a gene; V was cut back by 4 bases and J by 5 bases. Looked up from germline, CDR1 is SGHNT and CDR2 is YYREEE (reference sequence). Here the CDR3 DNA reads TGTGCCAGCAGCCTACCGACAGGGCACAATGAGCAGTTCTTC. Residues: CASSLPTGHNEQFF.